Reported below is one T cell receptor (beta chain). These data belong to a study of cytomegalovirus exposure and HLA in healthy donors. J gave up 7 bases and V 3 bases, and 8 bases lay outside the gene matches. The CDR3 covers 16 residues. Germline values: CDR1 ENHRY, CDR2 SYGVKD. The PCR employed 60 Vbeta primers together with 13 Jbeta primers. Methods used by the authors: About 10 million shared chains were among the 65 million to 85 million unique TCR beta chains that a later analysis counted. Sequencing used immunoSEQ multiplex PCR; TCRdb keeps in-frame clones, though not all of them. The V and J calls and the clone size are those of that table, but D and trimming were determined from the DNA. The table lists 210,000 or so clones, approximately 79% of them singletons.

The sample comprised PBMCs. This receptor was taken from a man aged 18 to 30 in good health and CMV-seronegative. This chain joins TRBV10-3 and TRBJ2-1; TRBD2 matches 11 bases. CDR3 sequence: CAISERVSGGVNEQFF. CDR3 DNA sequence: TGTGCCATCAGTGAAAGGGTTAGCGGGGGGGTTAATGAGCAGTTCTTC.